This TCR beta chain was retrieved from a study of naive and memory T cell subsets. This clonotype came up many times. Amplification of ligated cDNA took four PCR rounds with SP2 and nested alpha and beta constant primers. TCRdb recomputed calls from the 5' RACE reads with MiXCR, one row per CDR3 protein. The table has tens of thousands of distinct CDR3 sequences, 7% to 8.5% seen once. An oligonucleotide containing a UMI was ligated to the 3' end of TCR cDNA. Whole-blood samples were around 2.5 ml of peripheral blood from healthy adult volunteers. CDR3 length: 17 amino acids. V lost 2 bases to trimming and J lost 3 bases; unmatched junction nucleotides: 12. Germline-derived CDR1 and CDR2 are MDHEN and SYDVKM.

The receptor was isolated from a male donor in good health. V gene TRBV28 combines with J gene TRBJ2-5, with 7 bases fitting TRBD2. The CDR3 coding sequence is TGTGCCAGCAGTTTAAGGCCATCGCGGCTAGCGGAAGAGACCCAGTACTTC. Translated: CASSLRPSRLAEETQYF.